This entry lists 8 T cell receptor beta chains sequenced from one sample in a study of neoadjuvant anti-PD-1 for oral cavity cancer. TCRdb's copy holds only in-frame clones and misses some; the assay was immunoSEQ multiplex PCR. Of roughly 67,000 clones listed, around 88% are singletons. The specimen was PBMCs, collected before nivolumab (anti-PD-1) treatment. The origin of the receptors is a person between 35 and 79 years old with oral cavity squamous cell carcinoma.

This rearrangement joins TRBV5-1 to TRBJ1-4; D not certain. Germline V gene data show CDR1 as SGHRS and CDR2 as YFSETQ. This CDR3 comprises 16 residues. V shed 4 bases and J shed 4 bases, with 17 bases lying between them. The CDR3 loop is CASSAGGRGFNEKLFF. CDR3 bases: TGCGCCAGCAGCGCCGGAGGACGAGGATTTAATGAAAAACTGTTTTTT.

The chain employs TRBV19 and TRBJ2-7; either TRBD1 or TRBD2 may supply D (5 bases each). The CDR3 extends over 15 amino acids. The germline V and J ends were trimmed by 5 bases and 2 bases, with 16 bases remaining between them. The germline V gene has CDR1 LNHDA and CDR2 SQIVND (reference sequence). The CDR3: CASSYTGTQPYEQYF. DNA for the CDR3: TGTGCCAGTAGTTACACCGGGACCCAACCCTACGAGCAGTACTTC.

This chain connects TRBV4-1 to TRBJ1-1; D gene uncertain. This CDR3 contains 14 residues. Germline V CDR1 and CDR2: MGHRA, YSYEKL. Trimming shortened V by 4 bases and J by 10 bases, and 19 bases separated the two germline ends. CDR3 amino acids: CASSLVHWESLAFF. DNA of the CDR3: TGCGCCAGCAGCCTCGTACATTGGGAGTCTTTAGCTTTCTTT.

The chain links TRBV2 to TRBJ2-7; D ambiguous. Trimming cost V 2 bases and J 7 bases, with 12 bases left between them. The CDR3 is 13 residues long. Germline V gene lookup returns CDR1 SNHLY and CDR2 FYNNEI. This CDR3 reads CASSEHLYAEQYF. DNA of the CDR3: TGTGCCAGCAGTGAACACCTCTATGCGGAGCAGTACTTC.

The chain uses TRBV5-6 and TRBJ2-1; tentatively, D is TRBD1 (5 bases). Between the trimmed V and J ends, which lost 0 bases and 4 bases, there was a span of 17 bases. Germline CDR1 reads SGHDT; CDR2 reads YYEEEE. The CDR3 spans 17 residues. The CDR3 bases are TGTGCCAGCAGCTTGGCAGGAAGGGGTATTGGGTACAATGAGCAGTTCTTC. As protein: CASSLAGRGIGYNEQFF.

The chain joins TRBV7-3 to TRBJ1-2; weak D call: TRBD1 (5 bases). This CDR3 has 15 amino acids. Germline lookup yields CDR1 SGHTA and CDR2 FQGTGA. With 0 bases removed from V and 7 bases from J, the gap between germline ends came to 15 bases. This CDR3 is CASSLTGTDSGGYTF. The CDR3, as DNA: TGTGCCAGCAGCTTAACGGGGACGGATTCGGGTGGCTACACCTTC.

The chain carries TRBV11-2 and TRBJ2-7, with 10 bases fitting TRBD2. V lost 7 bases and J lost 4; bases outside the gene matches: 10. The germline V gene has CDR1 SGHAT and CDR2 FQNNGV. The CDR3 is made up of 15 amino acids. CDR3 protein: CASTAASGSSYEQYF. Written as DNA, the CDR3 is TGTGCCAGCACCGCCGCTAGCGGGAGTTCGTACGAGCAGTACTTC.

The chain recombines TRBV28 with TRBJ2-1, with D perhaps matching TRBD1 or TRBD2 (6 bases each). Trimming pared 6 bases from V and 13 bases from J, leaving 22 bases between. In germline, CDR1 is MDHEN, CDR2 SYDVKM. This CDR3 is 14 amino acids long. CDR3 sequence reads: CASRRGGDSGAQFF. CDR3 in DNA: TGTGCCAGCAGGAGAGGGGGAGATTCGGGAGCACAGTTCTTC.